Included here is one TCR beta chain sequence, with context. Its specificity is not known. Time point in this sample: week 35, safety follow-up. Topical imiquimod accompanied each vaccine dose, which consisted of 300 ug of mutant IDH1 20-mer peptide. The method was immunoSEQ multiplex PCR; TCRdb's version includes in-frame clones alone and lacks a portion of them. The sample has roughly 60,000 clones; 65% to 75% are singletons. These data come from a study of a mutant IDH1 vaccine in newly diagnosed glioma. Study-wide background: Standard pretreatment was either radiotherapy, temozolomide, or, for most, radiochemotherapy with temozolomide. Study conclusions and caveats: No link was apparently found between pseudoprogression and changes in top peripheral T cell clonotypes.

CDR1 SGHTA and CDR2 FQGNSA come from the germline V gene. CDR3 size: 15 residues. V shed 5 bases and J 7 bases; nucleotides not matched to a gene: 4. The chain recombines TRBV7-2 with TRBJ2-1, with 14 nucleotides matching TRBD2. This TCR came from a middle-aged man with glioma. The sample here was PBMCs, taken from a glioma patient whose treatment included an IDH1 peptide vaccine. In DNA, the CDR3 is TGTGCCAGCAGCGAATGGACTAGCGGGGGGAATGAGCAGTTCTTC. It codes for CASSEWTSGGNEQFF.